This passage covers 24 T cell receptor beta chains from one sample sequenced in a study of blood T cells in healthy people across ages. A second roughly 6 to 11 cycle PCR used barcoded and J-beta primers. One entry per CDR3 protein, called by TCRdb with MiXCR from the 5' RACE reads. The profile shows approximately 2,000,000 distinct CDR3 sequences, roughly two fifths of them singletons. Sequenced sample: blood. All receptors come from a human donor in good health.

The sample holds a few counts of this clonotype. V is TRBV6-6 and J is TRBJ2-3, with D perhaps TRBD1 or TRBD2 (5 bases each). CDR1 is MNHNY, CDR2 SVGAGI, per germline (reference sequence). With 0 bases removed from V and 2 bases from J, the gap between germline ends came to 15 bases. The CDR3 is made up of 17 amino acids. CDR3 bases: TGTGCCAGCAGTTACTCCTGGCCGGGACGGTTCACAGATACGCAGTATTTT. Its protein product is CASSYSWPGRFTDTQYF.

CDR3 in amino acids: CSAGGRMNTEAFF. As DNA, the CDR3 is TGCAGTGCTGGGGGACGTATGAACACTGAAGCTTTCTTT. This rearrangement joins TRBV20-1 to TRBJ1-1, with TRBD1 as a possible D gene (5 bases). Germline CDR1 is DFQATT and CDR2 is SNEGSKA (reference sequence). V was shortened by 5 bases and J by 0 bases, with 10 bases between the two germline ends. The CDR3 is made up of 13 amino acids.

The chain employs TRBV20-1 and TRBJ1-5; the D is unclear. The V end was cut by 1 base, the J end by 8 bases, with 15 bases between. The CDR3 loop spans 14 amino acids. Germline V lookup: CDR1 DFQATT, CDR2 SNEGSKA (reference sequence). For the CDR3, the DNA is TGCAGTGCTAGAGCCCGCAGCCCGGGAGAGCCCCAGCATTTT. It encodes CSARARSPGEPQHF.

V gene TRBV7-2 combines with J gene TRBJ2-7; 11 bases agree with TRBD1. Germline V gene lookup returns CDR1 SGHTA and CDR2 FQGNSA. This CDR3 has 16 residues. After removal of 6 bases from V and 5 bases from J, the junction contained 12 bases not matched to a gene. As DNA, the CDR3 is TGTGCCAGCAGTTGGACAGGGGGCGACCACGTCGACGAGCAGTACTTC. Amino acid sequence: CASSWTGGDHVDEQYF.

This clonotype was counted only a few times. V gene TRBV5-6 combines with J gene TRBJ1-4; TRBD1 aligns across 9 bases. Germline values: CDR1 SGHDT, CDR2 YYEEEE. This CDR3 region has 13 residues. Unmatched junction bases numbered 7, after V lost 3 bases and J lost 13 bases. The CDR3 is CASSYRDRDILFF. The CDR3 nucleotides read TGTGCCAGCAGCTATAGGGACAGGGACATACTGTTTTTT.

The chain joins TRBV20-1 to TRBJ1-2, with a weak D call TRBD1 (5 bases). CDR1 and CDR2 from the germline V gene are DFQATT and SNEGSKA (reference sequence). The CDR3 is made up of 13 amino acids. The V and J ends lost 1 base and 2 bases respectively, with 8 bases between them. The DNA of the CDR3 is TGCAGTGCTAGAGTGTGGGGGAACTATGGCTACACCTTC. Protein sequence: CSARVWGNYGYTF.

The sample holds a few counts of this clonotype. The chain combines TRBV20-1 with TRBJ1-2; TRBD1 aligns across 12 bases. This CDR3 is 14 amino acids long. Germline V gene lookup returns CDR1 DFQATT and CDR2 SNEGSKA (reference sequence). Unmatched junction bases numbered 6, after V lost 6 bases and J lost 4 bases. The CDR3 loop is CSAGTGGDFYGYTF. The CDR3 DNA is TGCAGTGCGGGGACAGGGGGCGACTTCTATGGCTACACCTTC.

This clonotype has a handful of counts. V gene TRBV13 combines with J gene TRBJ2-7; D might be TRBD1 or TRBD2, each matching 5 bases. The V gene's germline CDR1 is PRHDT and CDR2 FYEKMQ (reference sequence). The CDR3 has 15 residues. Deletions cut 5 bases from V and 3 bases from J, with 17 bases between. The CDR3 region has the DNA TGTGCCAGCAGCATCGGGGACCCCCAGGTCTACGAGCAGTACTTC. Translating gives CASSIGDPQVYEQYF.

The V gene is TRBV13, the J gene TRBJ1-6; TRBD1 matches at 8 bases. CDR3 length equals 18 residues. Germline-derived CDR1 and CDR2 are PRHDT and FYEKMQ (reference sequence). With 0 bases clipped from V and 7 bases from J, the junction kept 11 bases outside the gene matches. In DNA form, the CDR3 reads TGTGCCAGCAGCTTAGGGGGGCCAGGGGGCCAAGGGAATTCACCCCTCCACTTT. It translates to CASSLGGPGGQGNSPLHF.

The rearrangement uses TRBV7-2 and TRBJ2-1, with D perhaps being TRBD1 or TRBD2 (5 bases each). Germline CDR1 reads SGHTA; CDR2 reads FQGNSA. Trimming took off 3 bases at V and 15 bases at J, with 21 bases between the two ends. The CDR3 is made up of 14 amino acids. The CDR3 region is CASSLGRGNGGRFF. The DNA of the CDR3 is TGTGCCAGCAGCTTGGGAAGAGGGAATGGGGGTCGGTTCTTC.

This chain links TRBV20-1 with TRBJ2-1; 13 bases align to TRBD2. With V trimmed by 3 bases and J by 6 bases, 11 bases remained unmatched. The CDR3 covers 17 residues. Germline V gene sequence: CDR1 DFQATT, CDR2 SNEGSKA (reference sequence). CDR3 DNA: TGCAGTGCTAGCAGCGGACTAGCGGGAGTCTGGCCCAATGAGCAGTTCTTC. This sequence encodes CSASSGLAGVWPNEQFF.

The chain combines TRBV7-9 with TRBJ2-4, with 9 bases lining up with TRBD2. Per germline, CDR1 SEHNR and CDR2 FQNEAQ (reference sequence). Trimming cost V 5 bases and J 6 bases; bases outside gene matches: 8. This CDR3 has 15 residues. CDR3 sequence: CASSPPIAGVNIQYF. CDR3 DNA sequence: TGTGCCAGCAGCCCTCCGATAGCGGGGGTAAACATTCAGTACTTC.

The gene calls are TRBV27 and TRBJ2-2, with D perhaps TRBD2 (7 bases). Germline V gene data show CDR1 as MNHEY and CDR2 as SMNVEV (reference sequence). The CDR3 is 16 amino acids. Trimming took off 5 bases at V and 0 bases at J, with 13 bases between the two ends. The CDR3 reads CASSPRGGSNTGELFF. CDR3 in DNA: TGTGCCAGCAGTCCGAGGGGGGGATCGAACACCGGGGAGCTGTTTTTT.

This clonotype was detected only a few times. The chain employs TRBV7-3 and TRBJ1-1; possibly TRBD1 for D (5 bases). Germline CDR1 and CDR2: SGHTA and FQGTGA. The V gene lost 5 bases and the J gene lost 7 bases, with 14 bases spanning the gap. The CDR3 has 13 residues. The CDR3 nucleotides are TGTGCCAGCAGCCTAGGGTCGGGGGATGAAGCTTTCTTT. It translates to CASSLGSGDEAFF.

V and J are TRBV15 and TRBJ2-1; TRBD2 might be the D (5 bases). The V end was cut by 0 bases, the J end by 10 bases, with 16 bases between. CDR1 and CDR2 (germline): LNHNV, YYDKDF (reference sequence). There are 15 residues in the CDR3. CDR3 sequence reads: CATSRDRGLGSEQFF. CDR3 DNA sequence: TGTGCCACCAGCAGAGATAGAGGTCTTGGGAGCGAGCAGTTCTTC. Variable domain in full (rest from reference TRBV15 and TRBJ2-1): DAMVIQNPRYQVTQFGKPVTLSCSQTLNHNVMYWYQQKSSQAPKLLFHYYDKDFNNEADTPDNFQSRRPNTSFCFLDIRSPGLGDTAMYLCATSRDRGLGSEQFFGPGTRLTVL.

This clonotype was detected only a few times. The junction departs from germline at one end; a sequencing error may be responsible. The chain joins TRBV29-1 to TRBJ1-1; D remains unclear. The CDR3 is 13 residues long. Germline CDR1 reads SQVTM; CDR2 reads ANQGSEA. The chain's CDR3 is CSGSGRNYYEAFF. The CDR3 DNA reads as TGTAGCGGTTCCGGGAGGAACTACTATGAAGCTTTCTTT.

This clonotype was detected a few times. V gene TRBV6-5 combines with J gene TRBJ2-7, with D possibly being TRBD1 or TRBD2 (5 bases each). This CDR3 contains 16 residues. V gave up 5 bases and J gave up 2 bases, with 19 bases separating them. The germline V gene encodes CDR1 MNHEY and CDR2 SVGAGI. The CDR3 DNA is TGTGCCAGCAGTCAACCACGGCGAGGGGCGACCTACGAGCAGTACTTC. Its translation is CASSQPRRGATYEQYF.

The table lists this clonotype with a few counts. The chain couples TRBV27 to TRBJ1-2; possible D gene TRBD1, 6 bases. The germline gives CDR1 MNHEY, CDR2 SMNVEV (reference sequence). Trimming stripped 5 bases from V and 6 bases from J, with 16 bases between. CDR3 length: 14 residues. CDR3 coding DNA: TGTGCCAGCAGTCCCCGAGGACAGCTGAATGGCTACACCTTC. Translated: CASSPRGQLNGYTF.

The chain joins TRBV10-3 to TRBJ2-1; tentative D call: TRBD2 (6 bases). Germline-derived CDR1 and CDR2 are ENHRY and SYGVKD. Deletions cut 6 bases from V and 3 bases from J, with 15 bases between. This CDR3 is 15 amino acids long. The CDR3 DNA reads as TGTGCCATCAGCACCGGGACTGAAGGCTACAATGAGCAGTTCTTC. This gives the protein CAISTGTEGYNEQFF.

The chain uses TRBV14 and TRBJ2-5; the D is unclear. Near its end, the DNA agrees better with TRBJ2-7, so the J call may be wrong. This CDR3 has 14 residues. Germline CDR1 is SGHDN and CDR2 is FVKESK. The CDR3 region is CASSHPTLEYEQYF. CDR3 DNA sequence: TGTGCCAGCAGCCACCCAACCTTAGAGTACGAGCAGTACTTC.

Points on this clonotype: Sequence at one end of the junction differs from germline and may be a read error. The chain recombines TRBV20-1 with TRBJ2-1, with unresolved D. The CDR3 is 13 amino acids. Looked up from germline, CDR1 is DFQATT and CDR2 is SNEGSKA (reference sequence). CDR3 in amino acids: CRARRTSYNEQFF. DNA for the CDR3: TGCAGGGCTAGACGGACCAGCTACAATGAGCAGTTCTTC.

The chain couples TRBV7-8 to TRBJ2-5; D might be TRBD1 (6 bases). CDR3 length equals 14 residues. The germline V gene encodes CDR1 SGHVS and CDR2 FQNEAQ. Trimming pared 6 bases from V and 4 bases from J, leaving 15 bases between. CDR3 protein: CASRTNRASETQYF. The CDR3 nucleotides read TGTGCCAGCAGAACCAACAGGGCTTCAGAGACCCAGTACTTC. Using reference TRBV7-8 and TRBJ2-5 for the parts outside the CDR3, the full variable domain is GAGVSQSPRYKVAKRGQDVALRCDPISGHVSLFWYQQALGQGPEFLTYFQNEAQLDKSGLPSDRFFAERPEGSVSTLKIQRTQQEDSAVYLCASRTNRASETQYFGPGTRLLVL.

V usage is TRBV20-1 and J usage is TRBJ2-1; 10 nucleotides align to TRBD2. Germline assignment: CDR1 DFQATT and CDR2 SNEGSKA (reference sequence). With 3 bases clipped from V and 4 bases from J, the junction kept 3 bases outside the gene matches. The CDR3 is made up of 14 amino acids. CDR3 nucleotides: TGCAGTGCTAGTAGGGGACTAGCGTACAATGAGCAGTTCTTC. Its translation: CSASRGLAYNEQFF.

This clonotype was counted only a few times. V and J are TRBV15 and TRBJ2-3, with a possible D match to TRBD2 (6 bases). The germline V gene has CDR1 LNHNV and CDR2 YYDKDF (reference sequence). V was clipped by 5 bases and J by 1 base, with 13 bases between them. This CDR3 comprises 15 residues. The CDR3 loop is CATSLNRGCTDTQYF. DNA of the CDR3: TGTGCCACCAGCTTAAACCGGGGGTGCACAGATACGCAGTATTTT.